One and the same sample provided the 4 T cell receptor beta chains below, sequenced in a study of T cells in lung cancer brain metastases. Data came from immunoSEQ multiplex PCR; TCRdb stores just in-frame clones and leaves some out. The sample contains fewer than 5,000 clones, roughly 90% of which appear only once. Sequencing was done on a sample of tumor tissue from the primary lung tumor. These receptors were taken from a man aged 60 to 69 with non-small cell lung cancer.

This sequence joins TRBV5-6 and TRBJ1-4; D call uncertain. Germline CDR1 SGHDT, CDR2 YYEEEE. The V end lost 4 bases, the J end lost 8 bases, and 9 bases lay between the germline ends. This CDR3 is built from 12 residues. The CDR3 here is CASSMGREKLFF. In DNA, the CDR3 is TGTGCCAGCAGCATGGGCCGGGAAAAACTGTTTTTT.

This chain links TRBV4-3 with TRBJ2-7, with D perhaps matching TRBD1 (6 bases). Germline V gives CDR1 LGHNA, CDR2 YSLEER. The CDR3 length is 14 residues. V was shortened by 4 bases and J by 7 bases, with 17 bases between the two germline ends. DNA for the CDR3: TGCGCCAGCAGCCGCGACAGGTCCTACGGGGAGCAGTACTTC. It is translated as CASSRDRSYGEQYF.

With respect to this clone: One junction end does not reproduce the germline sequence, and a read error may be involved. The chain combines TRBV6-5 with TRBJ1-1, with D perhaps matching TRBD1 (6 bases). Germline V gene data show CDR1 as MNHEY and CDR2 as SVGAGI. The CDR3 covers 13 residues. In DNA, the CDR3 is TGTGCCAGCAGTGGGACAACCAACATTGAAGCTTTCTTT. Amino acids: CASSGTTNIEAFF.

The rearrangement uses TRBV27 and TRBJ2-6; D gene unclear. Looked up from germline, CDR1 is MNHEY and CDR2 is SMNVEV (reference sequence). The length of the CDR3 is 14 residues. V lost 4 bases to trimming and J lost 4 bases, with 8 bases between them. The CDR3 DNA reads as TGTGCCAGCAGTTCTTTGGGGGGGGCCAACGTCCTGACTTTC. It is translated as CASSSLGGANVLTF.